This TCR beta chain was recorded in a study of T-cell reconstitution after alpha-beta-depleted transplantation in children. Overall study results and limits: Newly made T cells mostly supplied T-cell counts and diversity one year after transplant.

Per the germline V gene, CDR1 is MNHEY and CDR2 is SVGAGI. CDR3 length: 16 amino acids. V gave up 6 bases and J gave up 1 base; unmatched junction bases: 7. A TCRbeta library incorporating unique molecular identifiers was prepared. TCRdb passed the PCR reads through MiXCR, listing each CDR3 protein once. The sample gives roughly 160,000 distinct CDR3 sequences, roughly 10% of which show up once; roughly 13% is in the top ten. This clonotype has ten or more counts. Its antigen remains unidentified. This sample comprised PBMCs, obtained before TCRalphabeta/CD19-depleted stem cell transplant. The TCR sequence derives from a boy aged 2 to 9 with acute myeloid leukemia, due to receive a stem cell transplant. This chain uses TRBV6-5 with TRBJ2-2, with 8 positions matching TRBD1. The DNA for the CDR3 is TGTGCCAGCAGGCCCGGACAGGGTCTGAACACCGGGGAGCTGTTTTTT. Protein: CASRPGQGLNTGELFF.